Shown below are 30 T cell receptor beta chains from a single sample sequenced in a study of T-cell reconstitution after alpha-beta-depleted transplantation in children. TCRbeta library preparation incorporated unique molecular identifiers. In TCRdb, the PCR reads were re-called with MiXCR into one record per CDR3 protein. The table shows roughly 610,000 distinct CDR3 sequences, with 10% to 13% occurring only once. The sample consisted of PBMCs from the stem cell graft donor, taken from the stem cell graft. The receptors shown here come from a human donor who donated a stem cell graft to a child with acute myeloid leukemia.

This clonotype turned up a few times. The rearrangement links TRBV3-1 to TRBJ2-5; TRBD2 aligns across 7 bases. Germline-derived CDR1 and CDR2 are LGHDT and YNNKEL (reference sequence). J gave up 5 bases and V 1 base, and 13 bases lay outside the gene matches. CDR3 length: 17 amino acids. The CDR3 spells CASSQVGFAGESETQYF. The CDR3, as DNA: TGTGCCAGCAGCCAAGTGGGGTTTGCGGGAGAGTCGGAGACCCAGTACTTC.

Concerning this clonotype itself: Its ends do not fully match the called genes, so a read error is possible. This rearrangement joins TRBV6-2 or TRBV6-3 to TRBJ2-7; possibly TRBD2 for D (6 bases). Germline assignment: CDR1 MNHEY and CDR2 SVGEGT. CDR3 length: 13 residues. The DNA for the CDR3 is TGTGCCAGCAGTTACGCGGGGCGGGTCTCGTCGGACTTC. Its translation: CASSYAGRVSSDF.

This clonotype has only a few counts. J is TRBJ2-2 and V is TRBV7-3; D ambiguous. The CDR3 loop spans 13 amino acids. CDR1 SGHTA and CDR2 FQGTGA come from the germline V gene. The V and J ends lost 5 bases and 6 bases respectively, with 10 bases between them. The CDR3 region is CASSPTGSGELFF. The CDR3 DNA sequence: TGTGCCAGCAGCCCTACTGGGTCCGGGGAGCTGTTTTTT.

This clonotype was counted between two and nine times. The CDR3 region has the DNA TGTGCCAGCAGCTTAGCAGCAGGCAGGGGGCGCGGAATTACGTACGAGCAGTACTTC. Translated: CASSLAAGRGRGITYEQYF. V and J are TRBV7-6 and TRBJ2-7; 8 bases match TRBD1. The CDR3 contains 19 residues. Germline trimming cut 0 bases from V and 4 bases from J; bases unmatched to any gene: 17. Germline CDR1 is SGHVS and CDR2 is FNYEAQ.

This clonotype was observed many times. The chain has TRBV11-2 and TRBJ2-3; possible D gene TRBD1, 5 bases. With 6 bases removed from V and 0 bases from J, the gap between germline ends came to 13 bases. This CDR3 is 15 amino acids long. Per the germline V gene, CDR1 is SGHAT and CDR2 is FQNNGV. The CDR3 loop reads CASRHAGSSTDTQYF. Written as DNA, the CDR3 is TGTGCCAGCAGACACGCAGGGTCTAGCACAGATACGCAGTATTTT.

This clonotype occurred many times. This chain joins TRBV5-1 and TRBJ2-5, with unresolved D. This CDR3 spans 12 amino acids. Germline V CDR1 and CDR2: SGHRS, YFSETQ. V was cut by 0 bases and J by 5 bases, with 5 bases left in between. CDR3 DNA: TGCGCCAGCAGCTTGGCCATGGAGACCCAGTACTTC. This codes for CASSLAMETQYF.

In this sample, this clonotype turned up many times. V gene TRBV6-2 or TRBV6-3 combines with J gene TRBJ2-5; D unclear. The CDR3 has 12 residues. V was pared by 0 bases and J by 10 bases, with 9 bases between. The germline V gene has CDR1 MNHEY and CDR2 SVGEGT. The CDR3 region has the DNA TGTGCCAGCAGTTACTCAAGAGGAATCCAGTACTTC. Amino acids: CASSYSRGIQYF.

This clonotype has at least ten counts. V is TRBV24-1 and J is TRBJ1-3; possibly TRBD1 for D (6 bases). The germline CDR1 and CDR2 sequences are KGHDR and SFDVKD. This CDR3 spans 13 amino acids. Trimming cost V 7 bases and J 0 bases, with 6 bases left between them. The CDR3 nucleotides are TGTGCCACCAGGGACAGCTCTGGAAACACCATATATTTT. Protein product: CATRDSSGNTIYF.

This clonotype was counted between two and nine times. The chain couples TRBV4-3 to TRBJ2-3; perhaps TRBD1 as D (5 bases). The CDR3 length is 15 residues. Trimming pared 1 base from V and 2 bases from J, leaving 10 bases between. Germline CDR1 LGHNA, CDR2 YSLEER. The CDR3 nucleotides read TGCGCCAGCAGCCAAGGTCAGGGCCCCACAGATACGCAGTATTTT. As protein: CASSQGQGPTDTQYF.

This clonotype has a handful of counts. The CDR3 loop is CASSYSKGLGGNEQFF. The CDR3 DNA reads TGTGCCAGCAGTTACTCGAAAGGGCTCGGGGGCAATGAGCAGTTCTTC. The chain links TRBV6-2 or TRBV6-3 to TRBJ2-1; TRBD2 is a possible D gene (6 bases). The V gene lost 0 bases and the J gene lost 6 bases, with 15 bases spanning the gap. The CDR3 runs to 16 residues. Per the germline V gene, CDR1 is MNHEY and CDR2 is SVGEGT.

This clonotype showed up many times. The rearrangement joins TRBV12-3 or TRBV12-4 to TRBJ2-3; maybe TRBD2 (6 bases). The CDR3 covers 13 residues. V lost 4 bases and J 4 bases, leaving 9 bases between the germline ends. The CDR3, as DNA: TGTGCCAGCAGTTCTAGCGTCTCAGATACGCAGTATTTT. It specifies CASSSSVSDTQYF.

This clonotype has a handful of counts. The chain carries TRBV6-5 and TRBJ1-4; D gene uncertain. V was pared by 8 bases and J by 4 bases, with 5 bases between. Germline V gene lookup returns CDR1 MNHEY and CDR2 SVGAGI. The length of the CDR3 is 11 residues. CDR3 sequence (DNA): TGTGCCAGCGGTGTTAATGAAAAACTGTTTTTT. This gives the protein CASGVNEKLFF.

J is TRBJ2-7 and V is TRBV6-2 or TRBV6-3; TRBD2 aligns across 9 bases. Germline V gives CDR1 MNHEY, CDR2 SVGEGT. This CDR3 comprises 16 residues. J gave up 5 bases and V 6 bases, and 14 bases lay outside the gene matches. The CDR3 region has the DNA TGTGCCAGCAGCTCACCCTCGGCTAGCGGGAATGACGAGCAGTACTTC. Amino acids: CASSSPSASGNDEQYF.

The V and J genes are TRBV19 and TRBJ2-1, with 7 bases identical to TRBD2. V was clipped by 6 bases and J by 1 base; unmatched bases: 6. The CDR3 consists of 15 residues. Germline V CDR1 and CDR2: LNHDA, SQIVND (reference sequence). The CDR3 coding sequence is TGTGCCAGTAGGCAGTTCGGGGGGTCCTACAATGAGCAGTTCTTC. Translated, it gives CASRQFGGSYNEQFF.

The chain employs TRBV20-1 and TRBJ2-7, with TRBD2 matching 15 bases. After removal of 5 bases from V and 2 bases from J, the junction contained 7 bases not matched to a gene. The CDR3 has 16 residues. Looked up from germline, CDR1 is DFQATT and CDR2 is SNEGSKA (reference sequence). The CDR3 loop is CSAPGTSGGTPYEQYF. CDR3 nucleotide sequence: TGCAGTGCTCCCGGGACTAGCGGGGGGACCCCCTACGAGCAGTACTTC.

J is TRBJ1-1 and V is TRBV9; D perhaps matches TRBD1 (5 bases). Trimming left V 0 bases short and J 1 base short, with 13 bases between. The V gene's germline CDR1 is SGDLS and CDR2 YYNGEE. The CDR3 extends over 16 amino acids. CDR3 coding DNA: TGTGCCAGCAGCGTAGTAGTAGGGGCCACGAACACTGAAGCTTTCTTT. Amino acids: CASSVVVGATNTEAFF.

This chain connects TRBV7-2 to TRBJ2-7; D not resolved. CDR1 and CDR2 from the germline V gene are SGHTA and FQGNSA. Trimming removed 8 bases from V and 0 bases from J, with 20 bases in between. This CDR3 comprises 16 residues. The CDR3 bases are TGTGCCAGCGCACTCTCCCCTACATCGAGCTCCTACGAGCAGTACTTC. Encoded protein: CASALSPTSSSYEQYF.

This clonotype appeared a few times. CDR3 residues: CASSPVAKYTDTQYF. Here the CDR3 DNA reads TGCGCCAGCAGCCCCGTCGCCAAATACACAGATACGCAGTATTTT. V and J are TRBV4-3 and TRBJ2-3, with unresolved D. The CDR3 is 15 amino acids. Germline V gene sequence: CDR1 LGHNA, CDR2 YSLEER. V dropped 4 bases and J dropped 2 bases, with 13 bases sitting between them.

A word on this clonotype: One junction end disagrees with the germline gene, perhaps due to a read error. V gene TRBV2 combines with J gene TRBJ2-7, with D possibly matching TRBD2 (5 bases). The CDR3 contains 11 residues. Per germline, CDR1 SNHLY and CDR2 FYNNEI. CDR3 DNA: TGTGCCAGCAGTGAAAGGGAGCTAGAACACTTC. It is translated as CASSERELEHF.

In the case of this clonotype: At one end, the junction sequence differs from germline, possibly due to a read error. This sequence joins TRBV24-1 and TRBJ2-1, with 7 nucleotides matching TRBD1. The CDR3 sequence is 14 residues long. The germline CDR1 and CDR2 sequences are KGHDR and SFDVKD. The CDR3 nucleotides read TGTGCCACCAGTCCGGGACAGTCCTTCAATGAGCAGTTCTTC. It encodes CATSPGQSFNEQFF.

A few counts support this clonotype. The chain employs TRBV18 and TRBJ2-2, with D unclear. CDR1 and CDR2 from the germline V gene are KGHSH and LQKENI. The CDR3 length is 15 residues. The germline V and J ends were trimmed by 0 bases and 4 bases, with 9 bases remaining between them. Written as DNA, the CDR3 is TGTGCCAGCTCACCACCTGGATCGGGCACCGGGGAGCTGTTTTTT. Translation gives CASSPPGSGTGELFF.

The rearrangement links TRBV20-1 to TRBJ1-5; 9 nucleotides line up with TRBD1. The V gene end was trimmed by 3 bases and the J gene end by 1 base; junction bases not matched to a gene: 10. CDR3 length equals 17 residues. Germline values: CDR1 DFQATT, CDR2 SNEGSKA (reference sequence). The CDR3 region is CSASSYRGPYSNQPQHF. CDR3 sequence (DNA): TGCAGTGCTAGTTCTTACAGGGGGCCTTACAGCAATCAGCCCCAGCATTTT.

J is TRBJ2-2 and V is TRBV25-1; a weak D match, TRBD1 (6 bases). Germline values: CDR1 MGHDK, CDR2 SYGVNS. This CDR3 has 16 amino acids. V gave up 2 bases and J gave up 4 bases, with 14 bases separating them. DNA for the CDR3: TGTGCCAGCAGTGAAAGAACAGGGTCGAGCACCGGGGAGCTGTTTTTT. This codes for CASSERTGSSTGELFF. Looking up the rest from reference TRBV25-1 and TRBJ2-2 gives the full variable domain: EADIYQTPRYLVIGTGKKITLECSQTMGHDKMYWYQQDPGMELHLIHYSYGVNSTEKGDLSSESTVSRIRTEHFPLTLESARPSHTSQYLCASSERTGSSTGELFFGEGSRLTVL.

The sample holds one count of this clonotype. The chain employs TRBV20-1 and TRBJ2-1; TRBD2 aligns across 10 bases. There are 16 residues in the CDR3. V trimming: 3 bases; J trimming: 7 bases; junction bases outside the gene matches: 12. Per the germline V gene, CDR1 is DFQATT and CDR2 is SNEGSKA (reference sequence). The CDR3, as DNA: TGCAGTGCTAGGAACGGTCGAGCGGGAGGGACAAATGAGCAGTTCTTC. This gives the protein CSARNGRAGGTNEQFF.

V gene TRBV5-1 combines with J gene TRBJ2-1; D gene ambiguous. V was shortened by 1 base and J by 2 bases, with 13 bases between the two germline ends. Germline assignment: CDR1 SGHRS and CDR2 YFSETQ. This CDR3 is built from 16 residues. This CDR3 is CASSLLRTPPYNEQFF. The CDR3 coding sequence is TGCGCCAGCAGCTTGCTTAGAACCCCCCCCTACAATGAGCAGTTCTTC.

Many counts were recorded for this clonotype. The V gene is TRBV6-2 or TRBV6-3, the J gene TRBJ2-1; D gene ambiguous. CDR3 length: 14 residues. Germline V gene sequence: CDR1 MNHEY, CDR2 SVGEGT. V was trimmed by 6 bases and J by 8 bases, leaving 17 bases between them. The CDR3 here is CASRLTLSVHEQFF. The CDR3 nucleotides read TGTGCCAGCAGGCTTACCTTGTCGGTACATGAGCAGTTCTTC.

This clonotype was detected many times. This chain joins TRBV7-9 and TRBJ1-1; D is perhaps TRBD1 (5 bases). V was trimmed by 1 base and J by 3 bases, leaving 15 bases between them. This CDR3 is built from 16 residues. Germline assignment: CDR1 SEHNR and CDR2 FQNEAQ (reference sequence). Here the CDR3 reads CASSLGTGLGDTEAFF. The DNA for the CDR3 is TGTGCCAGCAGCTTAGGAACAGGTTTAGGCGACACTGAAGCTTTCTTT.

This clonotype was seen a handful of times. The CDR3 nucleotides are TGTGCCAGCTCACCGCGGGATACCTATGGCTACACCTTC. It yields the protein CASSPRDTYGYTF. The V gene is TRBV18, the J gene TRBJ1-2, with D unresolved. This CDR3 is 13 amino acids long. V was trimmed by 3 bases and J by 4 bases, leaving 9 bases between them. CDR1 is KGHSH and CDR2 is LQKENI in the germline V gene.

The sample holds a few counts of this clonotype. The chain couples TRBV20-1 to TRBJ2-1; 8 nucleotides align to TRBD2. This CDR3 is 13 amino acids long. Germline V lookup: CDR1 DFQATT, CDR2 SNEGSKA (reference sequence). V trimming: 6 bases; J trimming: 4 bases; junction bases outside the gene matches: 5. The CDR3 DNA reads TGCAGTGCAAGCGGGAGTGAATACAATGAGCAGTTCTTC. Translating it yields CSASGSEYNEQFF.

This clonotype came up a few times. The chain links TRBV3-1 to TRBJ2-5; a weak D match, TRBD2 (5 bases). The CDR3 totals 15 residues. Germline loops: CDR1 LGHDT, CDR2 YNNKEL (reference sequence). V was cut by 0 bases and J by 1 base, with 9 bases left in between. The CDR3 reads CASSQEGSGQETQYF. Here the CDR3 DNA reads TGTGCCAGCAGCCAAGAGGGGAGCGGCCAAGAGACCCAGTACTTC.